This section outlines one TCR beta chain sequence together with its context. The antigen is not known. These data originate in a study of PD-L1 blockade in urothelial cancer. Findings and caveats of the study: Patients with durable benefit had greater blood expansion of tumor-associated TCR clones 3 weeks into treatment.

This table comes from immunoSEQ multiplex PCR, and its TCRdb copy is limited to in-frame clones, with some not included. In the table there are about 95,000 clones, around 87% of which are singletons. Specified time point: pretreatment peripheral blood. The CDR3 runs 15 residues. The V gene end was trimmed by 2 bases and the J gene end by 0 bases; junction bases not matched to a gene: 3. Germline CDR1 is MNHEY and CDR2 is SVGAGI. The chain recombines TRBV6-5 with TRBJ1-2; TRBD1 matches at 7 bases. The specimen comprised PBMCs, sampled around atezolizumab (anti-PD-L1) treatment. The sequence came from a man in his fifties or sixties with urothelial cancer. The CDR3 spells CASSYGTETNYGYTF. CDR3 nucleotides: TGTGCCAGCAGTTACGGGACAGAAACTAACTATGGCTACACCTTC.